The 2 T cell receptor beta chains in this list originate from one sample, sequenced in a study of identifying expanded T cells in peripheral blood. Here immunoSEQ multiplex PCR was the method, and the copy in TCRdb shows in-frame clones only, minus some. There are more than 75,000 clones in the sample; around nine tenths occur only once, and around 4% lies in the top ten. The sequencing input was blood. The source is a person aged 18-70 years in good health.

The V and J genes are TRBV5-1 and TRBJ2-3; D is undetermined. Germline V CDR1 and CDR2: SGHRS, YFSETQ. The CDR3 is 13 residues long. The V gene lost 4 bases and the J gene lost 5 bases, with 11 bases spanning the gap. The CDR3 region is CASSVSKVDTQYF. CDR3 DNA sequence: TGCGCCAGCAGCGTCAGCAAGGTAGATACGCAGTATTTT.

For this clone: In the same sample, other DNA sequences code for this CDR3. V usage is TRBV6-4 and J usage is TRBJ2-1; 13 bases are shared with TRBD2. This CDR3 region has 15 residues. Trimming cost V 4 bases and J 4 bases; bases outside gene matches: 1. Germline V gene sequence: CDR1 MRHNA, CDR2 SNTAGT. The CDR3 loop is CASSGTSGSYNEQFF. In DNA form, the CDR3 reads TGTGCCAGCAGTGGGACTAGCGGGAGTTACAATGAGCAGTTCTTC.